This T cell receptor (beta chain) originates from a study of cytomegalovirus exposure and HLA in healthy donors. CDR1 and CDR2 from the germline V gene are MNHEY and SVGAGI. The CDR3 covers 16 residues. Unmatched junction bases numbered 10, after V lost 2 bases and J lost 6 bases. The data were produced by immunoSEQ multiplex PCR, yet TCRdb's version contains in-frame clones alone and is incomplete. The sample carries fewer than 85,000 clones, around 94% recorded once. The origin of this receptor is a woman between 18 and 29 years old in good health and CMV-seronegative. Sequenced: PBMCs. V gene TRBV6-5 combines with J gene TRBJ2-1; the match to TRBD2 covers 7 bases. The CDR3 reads CASSYSWSGRGNEQFF. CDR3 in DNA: TGTGCCAGCAGTTACAGTTGGTCAGGGAGGGGCAATGAGCAGTTCTTC.